The 17 T cell receptor beta chains reported below all come from one sample, sequenced in a study of T cell responses to AZD1222 COVID-19 vaccine. Using immunoSEQ multiplex PCR, the repertoire was profiled, and TCRdb retains in-frame clones only, with some absent. Of some 88,000 clones in the sample, under 95% were seen once. The source was peripheral blood, collected on day 0 of AZD1222 vaccination. The receptors here all came from an adult in good health.

This clone was recorded once. The chain has TRBV5-1 and TRBJ2-6, with TRBD2 as a possible D gene (5 bases). The V end was cut by 0 bases, the J end by 1 base, with 11 bases between. The CDR3 has 17 residues. Germline V gene lookup returns CDR1 SGHRS and CDR2 YFSETQ. In DNA form, the CDR3 reads TGCGCCAGCAGCTTGGTGTTTAGAGGGTCTGGGGCCAACGTCCTGACTTTC. Translation gives CASSLVFRGSGANVLTF.

The chain uses TRBV7-2 and TRBJ2-3; 16 bases are a match to TRBD2. Germline CDR1 SGHTA, CDR2 FQGNSA. The CDR3 totals 16 residues. Losses at the gene ends were 5 bases for V and 2 bases for J; bases not matched to a gene: 1. CDR3 DNA sequence: TGTGCCAGCAGCGGGACTAGCGGGAGGGTCACAGATACGCAGTATTTT. Its protein is CASSGTSGRVTDTQYF.

About this clone itself: A junction boundary mismatches the germline segment, possibly from a read error. The CDR3 loop reads CASSSGHNDGYTF. CDR3 nucleotides: TGTGCCAGCAGCTCGGGACATAACGATGGCTACACCTTC. The chain recombines TRBV7-2 with TRBJ1-2; a weak D match, TRBD1 (6 bases). The V gene's germline CDR1 is SGHTA and CDR2 FQGNSA. This CDR3 comprises 13 residues.

This chain connects TRBV12-3 or TRBV12-4 to TRBJ2-7, with D maybe TRBD2 (7 bases). V shed 4 bases and J shed 9 bases, with 16 bases lying between them. This CDR3 contains 13 residues. The CDR3 region is CASSSEGGSVQYF. The CDR3 DNA sequence: TGTGCCAGCAGTTCGGAGGGGGGGAGCGTGCAGTACTTC.

V gene TRBV11-3 combines with J gene TRBJ2-1; no firm D call. CDR1 SGHNT and CDR2 YENEEA come from the germline V gene. V lost 3 bases and J 10 bases, leaving 13 bases between the germline ends. CDR3 length: 13 residues. The CDR3 DNA follows: TGTGCCAGCAGCTTCGAGCCTCGGGTCGAGCAGTTCTTC. Protein: CASSFEPRVEQFF. Variable domain in full (rest from reference TRBV11-3 and TRBJ2-1): EAGVVQSPRYKIIEKKQPVAFWCNPISGHNTLYWYLQNLGQGPELLIRYENEEAVDDSQLPKDRFSAERLKGVDSTLKIQPAELGDSAVYLCASSFEPRVEQFFGPGTRLTVL.

The chain employs TRBV27 and TRBJ2-5, with D unclear. The V gene lost 6 bases and the J gene lost 6 bases, with 14 bases spanning the gap. Germline V gives CDR1 MNHEY, CDR2 SMNVEV (reference sequence). This CDR3 has 13 residues. The CDR3 DNA reads as TGTGCCAGCAGCCCACTGACGGAACAGACCCAGTACTTC. This sequence encodes CASSPLTEQTQYF.

This chain connects TRBV2 to TRBJ2-1; TRBD2 matches at 11 bases. Germline CDR1 SNHLY, CDR2 FYNNEI. The CDR3 is 16 amino acids. Trimming cost V 5 bases and J 9 bases; bases outside gene matches: 12. The CDR3 DNA is TGTGCCAGCAGTCAACTAGCGGGAGTGGCCACAAGTGAGCAGTTCTTC. Protein: CASSQLAGVATSEQFF.

The chain links TRBV2 to TRBJ2-2, with a possible D match to TRBD2 (5 bases). Germline CDR1 is SNHLY and CDR2 is FYNNEI. CDR3 length: 15 amino acids. The V gene lost 5 bases and the J gene lost 6 bases, with 16 bases spanning the gap. This chain's CDR3 is CASSPGIPGSGELFF. CDR3 coding DNA: TGTGCCAGCAGTCCCGGGATCCCTGGGTCCGGGGAGCTGTTTTTT.

The J gene is TRBJ2-7, the V gene TRBV5-8; TRBD1 matches at 9 bases. J lost 2 bases, V lost 1 base, and 4 bases had no gene match. CDR1 and CDR2 from the germline V gene are SGHTS and YDEGEE. CDR3 size: 15 residues. CDR3 nucleotide sequence: TGTGCCAGCAGCTTGTGGGGGACAGGGACCTACGAGCAGTACTTC. This translates into CASSLWGTGTYEQYF.

The V gene is TRBV5-1, the J gene TRBJ2-5; TRBD2 agrees at 11 bases. The CDR3 loop spans 18 amino acids. The V and J ends lost 4 bases and 4 bases, in that order; junction bases with no gene match: 15. Germline lookup yields CDR1 SGHRS and CDR2 YFSETQ. CDR3 bases: TGCGCCAGCAGCCCGGAGGGGCTAGCGGGAGGTGGCCGAGAGACCCAGTACTTC. It yields the protein CASSPEGLAGGGRETQYF.

The chain uses TRBV7-2 and TRBJ2-5; 8 bases match TRBD2. Trimming removed 2 bases from V and 4 bases from J; junction bases left unmatched: 3. This CDR3 has 14 residues. Germline assignment: CDR1 SGHTA and CDR2 FQGNSA. The CDR3 loop is CASSLNAGGETQYF. In DNA form, the CDR3 reads TGTGCCAGCAGCTTAAATGCGGGAGGAGAGACCCAGTACTTC.

The gene calls are TRBV6-1 and TRBJ1-5; D is uncertain. The V and J ends lost 0 bases and 2 bases respectively, with 5 bases between them. Germline V gene sequence: CDR1 MNHNS, CDR2 SASEGT. The CDR3 is 14 amino acids. The CDR3 loop reads CASSEAWGNQPQHF. The CDR3 coding sequence is TGTGCCAGCAGTGAAGCTTGGGGCAATCAGCCCCAGCATTTT.

The chain employs TRBV11-2 and TRBJ2-6; 7 nucleotides match TRBD2. V trimming: 5 bases; J trimming: 4 bases; junction bases outside the gene matches: 8. From germline, CDR1 is SGHAT and CDR2 FQNNGV. The CDR3 is made up of 16 amino acids. The CDR3 DNA sequence: TGTGCCAGCAGCCGTCCGGGAGGACCCGGGGCCAACGTCCTGACTTTC. This sequence encodes CASSRPGGPGANVLTF. The entire variable domain, with the rest obtained from reference TRBV11-2 and TRBJ2-6, is as follows: EAGVAQSPRYKIIEKRQSVAFWCNPISGHATLYWYQQILGQGPKLLIQFQNNGVVDDSQLPKDRFSAERLKGVDSTLKIQPAKLEDSAVYLCASSRPGGPGANVLTFGAGSRLTVL.

V gene TRBV7-9 combines with J gene TRBJ2-1, with 10 bases identical to TRBD2. The CDR3 totals 16 residues. V lost 5 bases, J lost 3 bases, and 7 bases stayed unmatched. Germline CDR1 is SEHNR and CDR2 is FQNEAQ (reference sequence). CDR3 nucleotide sequence: TGTGCCAGCAGCGAGGATAGCGGGAGGTACTACAATGAGCAGTTCTTC. Encoded protein: CASSEDSGRYYNEQFF. Drawing the rest from reference TRBV7-9 and TRBJ2-1, the complete variable domain is DTGVSQNPRHKITKRGQNVTFRCDPISEHNRLYWYRQTLGQGPEFLTYFQNEAQLEKSRLLSDRFSAERPKGSFSTLEIQRTEQGDSAMYLCASSEDSGRYYNEQFFGPGTRLTVL.

The rearrangement joins TRBV20-1 to TRBJ1-2; D is unresolved. The germline V and J ends were trimmed by 1 base and 7 bases, with 7 bases remaining between them. This CDR3 comprises 11 residues. CDR1 and CDR2 (germline): DFQATT, SNEGSKA (reference sequence). Here the CDR3 reads CSARAGVGYTF. CDR3 DNA: TGCAGTGCTAGAGCCGGGGTTGGCTACACCTTC.

The chain combines TRBV11-2 with TRBJ2-7; either TRBD1 or TRBD2 may supply D (5 bases each). Trimming took 6 bases from V and 6 from J, leaving 9 bases between them. Germline loops: CDR1 SGHAT, CDR2 FQNNGV. The CDR3 runs 11 residues. The CDR3 region is CASREGPEQYF. CDR3 DNA sequence: TGTGCCAGCAGAGAGGGGCCCGAGCAGTACTTC.

This chain connects TRBV7-9 to TRBJ2-1; 7 positions agree with TRBD2. With 6 bases clipped from V and 0 bases from J, the junction kept 5 bases outside the gene matches. This CDR3 is 15 amino acids long. Germline V gives CDR1 SEHNR, CDR2 FQNEAQ (reference sequence). CDR3 in amino acids: CASRPRTSSYNEQFF. In DNA, the CDR3 is TGTGCCAGCAGACCACGGACTAGCTCCTACAATGAGCAGTTCTTC. The full variable domain, its missing parts supplied by reference TRBV7-9 and TRBJ2-1, is DTGVSQNPRHKITKRGQNVTFRCDPISEHNRLYWYRQTLGQGPEFLTYFQNEAQLEKSRLLSDRFSAERPKGSFSTLEIQRTEQGDSAMYLCASRPRTSSYNEQFFGPGTRLTVL.